A single TCR beta chain is shown here with its context. Antigen unknown. The data are from a study of shared clonotypes between healthy human individuals. Study information: The study used three CD4 naive, three CD4 memory, two CD8 naive and one CD8 memory plate per donor.

Whole-study results and caveats: Among the subsets, naive ones generally showed larger estimated richness than memory ones. A handful of donors held about 5% of naive CD4 clonotypes in common.

Data came from immunoSEQ multiplex PCR; TCRdb stores just in-frame clones and leaves some out. The data hold over a million clones, with about four fifths observed a single time. Germline V CDR1 and CDR2: MNHEY, SVGAGI. This CDR3 spans 14 amino acids. The junction had 5 bases not matched to a gene; V was cut back by 7 bases and J by 2 bases. Sequencing was done on a sample of memory CD4+ T cells from PBMCs. Subset denoted: CD45RA-negative fraction. The TCR was taken from a man between 18 and 29 years old in good health. Some clones in this sample may be carry-over from other donors' samples. The gene calls are TRBV6-5 and TRBJ1-5; 7 bases fit TRBD1. The DNA of the CDR3 is TGTGCCAGCACCCCTACAGGGGGCAATCAGCCCCAGCATTTT. This gives the protein CASTPTGGNQPQHF.